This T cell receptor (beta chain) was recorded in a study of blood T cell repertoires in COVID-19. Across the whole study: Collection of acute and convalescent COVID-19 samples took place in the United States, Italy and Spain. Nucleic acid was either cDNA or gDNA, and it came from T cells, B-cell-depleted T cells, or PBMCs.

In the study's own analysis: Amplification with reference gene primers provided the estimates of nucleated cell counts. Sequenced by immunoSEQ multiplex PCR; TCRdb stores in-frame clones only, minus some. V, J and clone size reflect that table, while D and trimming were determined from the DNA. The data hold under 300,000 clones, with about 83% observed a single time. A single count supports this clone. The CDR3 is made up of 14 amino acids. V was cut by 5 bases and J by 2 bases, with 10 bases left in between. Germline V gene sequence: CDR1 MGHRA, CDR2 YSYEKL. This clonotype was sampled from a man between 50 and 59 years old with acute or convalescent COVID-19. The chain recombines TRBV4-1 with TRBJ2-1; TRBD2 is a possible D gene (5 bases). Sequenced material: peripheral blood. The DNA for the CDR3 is TGCGCCAGCAGCAAACTAGGTCCCTACAATGAGCAGTTCTTC. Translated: CASSKLGPYNEQFF.